This is a list of T cell receptor beta chains from one sample in a study of patients and donors after allogeneic stem cell transplantation. TCRdb processed the RT-PCR reads anew with MiXCR; each CDR3 protein has one entry. The profile shows 920,000 or so distinct CDR3 sequences, roughly 17% of them singletons. Sample: blood, either unsorted or a sorted T cell fraction (not recorded which). Receptor source: a human donor who was either an allogeneic HSCT recipient or a stem cell or donor lymphocyte infusion donor (not recorded which). It is not recorded whose cells these are; they may come from a transplant donor. Each CDR3 is given with its conserved first and last residue. Fields, in order: D gene, V gene, J gene, clone size, CDR3 DNA, CDR3 protein. The D gene is left open where the match is weak. Clone size, where shown, is once, few, many, or a class for clones that have expanded.

D gene: TRBD2; V gene: TRBV15; J gene: TRBJ2-1; clone size: few; CDR3 DNA: TGTGCCACCAGCAGACCTTTAGCGGGGGGATACAATGAGCAGTTCTTC; CDR3 protein: CATSRPLAGGYNEQFF
D gene: NA; V gene: TRBV7-9; J gene: TRBJ1-2; clone size: NA; CDR3 DNA: TGTGCCAGCAGCTTAAGCCTCGTCACTAACTATGGCTACACCTTC; CDR3 protein: CASSLSLVTNYGYTF
D gene: NA; V gene: TRBV20-1; J gene: TRBJ2-2; clone size: few; CDR3 DNA: TGCAGTGCTGGATGGGGAGGGGAGCTGTTTTTT; CDR3 protein: CSAGWGGELFF
D gene: NA; V gene: TRBV9; J gene: TRBJ1-1; clone size: NA; CDR3 DNA: TGTGCCAGCAGCGTAGGGCCCTCCCCGAACACTGAAGCTTTCTTT; CDR3 protein: CASSVGPSPNTEAFF
D gene: NA; V gene: TRBV30; J gene: TRBJ1-2; clone size: few; CDR3 DNA: TGTGCCTCCAATCAAAATGGCTATGGCTACACCTTC; CDR3 protein: CASNQNGYGYTF
D gene: TRBD1; V gene: TRBV20-1; J gene: TRBJ1-2; clone size: NA; CDR3 DNA: TGCAGTCCAGATCGGACAGGGCAAGACTATGGCTACACCTTC; CDR3 protein: CSPDRTGQDYGYTF
D gene: NA; V gene: TRBV5-1; J gene: TRBJ2-7; clone size: few; CDR3 DNA: TGCGCCAGCAGCATCTCAGGGTGGGGAACCTACGAGCAGTACTTC; CDR3 protein: CASSISGWGTYEQYF
D gene: NA; V gene: TRBV28; J gene: TRBJ2-1; clone size: NA; CDR3 DNA: TGTGCCAGCAGTTCTACGGACTACAATGAGCAGTTCTTC; CDR3 protein: CASSSTDYNEQFF
D gene: TRBD1; V gene: TRBV29-1; J gene: TRBJ1-4; clone size: NA; CDR3 DNA: TGCAGCGTTGTCGTAGGGGGCTTTGAAAAACTGTTTTTT; CDR3 protein: CSVVVGGFEKLFF
D gene: NA; V gene: TRBV6-2/TRBV6-3; J gene: TRBJ2-5; clone size: NA; CDR3 DNA: TGTGCCAGCAGTCGACCCCCAGACAAGCAAGAGACCCAGTACTTC; CDR3 protein: CASSRPPDKQETQYF
D gene: TRBD2; V gene: TRBV18; J gene: TRBJ2-1; clone size: once; CDR3 DNA: TGTGCCAGCTCCTTCCTAGGACTAGCGGGGCCCCAGGGCAATGAGCAGTTCTTC; CDR3 protein: CASSFLGLAGPQGNEQFF
D gene: TRBD2; V gene: TRBV20-1; J gene: TRBJ2-5; clone size: few; CDR3 DNA: TGCAGTGCTAAGGCTACTAGCGGGAGATCTGAGACCCAGTACTTC; CDR3 protein: CSAKATSGRSETQYF
D gene: NA; V gene: TRBV7-8; J gene: TRBJ2-7; clone size: NA; CDR3 DNA: TGTGCCAGTAGATTCCTTCCTAGCCGGTGGGACGAGCAGTACTTC; CDR3 protein: CASRFLPSRWDEQYF
D gene: NA; V gene: TRBV18; J gene: TRBJ2-4; clone size: NA; CDR3 DNA: TGTGCCAGCTCACCTTTTACAGGGAACAGCATTCAGTACTTC; CDR3 protein: CASSPFTGNSIQYF
D gene: TRBD2; V gene: TRBV9; J gene: TRBJ2-2; clone size: NA; CDR3 DNA: TGTGCCAGCAGCGTGGGACTAGCGAACACCGGGGAGCTGTTTTTT; CDR3 protein: CASSVGLANTGELFF
D gene: TRBD1; V gene: TRBV19; J gene: TRBJ2-1; clone size: NA; CDR3 DNA: TGTGCCAGTTTACCGACCGGGACAGGTCCCTACAATGAGCAGTTCTTC; CDR3 protein: CASLPTGTGPYNEQFF
D gene: NA; V gene: TRBV6-5; J gene: TRBJ1-4; clone size: NA; CDR3 DNA: TGTGCCAGCAGTTACCCGGCATATGGCGAAAAACTGTTTTTT; CDR3 protein: CASSYPAYGEKLFF
D gene: NA; V gene: TRBV6-1; J gene: TRBJ2-3; clone size: NA; CDR3 DNA: TGTGCCAGCAGTGAAATAGGGGTCGCTAGCACAGATACGCAGTATTTT; CDR3 protein: CASSEIGVASTDTQYF
D gene: NA; V gene: TRBV7-2; J gene: TRBJ2-4; clone size: NA; CDR3 DNA: TGTGCCAGCAGCTTAGTGTCAGGGCCCAAAAACATTCAGTACTTC; CDR3 protein: CASSLVSGPKNIQYF
D gene: NA; V gene: TRBV11-2; J gene: TRBJ2-5; clone size: NA; CDR3 DNA: TGTGCCAGCAGCCCTAGCATGGAGACCCAGTACTTC; CDR3 protein: CASSPSMETQYF
D gene: NA; V gene: TRBV6-2/TRBV6-3; J gene: TRBJ2-3; clone size: few; CDR3 DNA: TGTGCCAGCAGTAAGGGGAATACGCAGTATTTT; CDR3 protein: CASSKGNTQYF
D gene: NA; V gene: TRBV11-1; J gene: TRBJ2-7; clone size: NA; CDR3 DNA: TGTGCCAGCAGCTTAGGGCGCCGACAGGTTCCCTCCTACGAGCAGTACTTC; CDR3 protein: CASSLGRRQVPSYEQYF
D gene: NA; V gene: TRBV15; J gene: TRBJ2-2; clone size: few; CDR3 DNA: TGTGCCACCAGCAGACGTGGGGGGCGGAACACCGGGGAGCTGTTTTTT; CDR3 protein: CATSRRGGRNTGELFF
D gene: NA; V gene: TRBV27; J gene: TRBJ1-3; clone size: NA; CDR3 DNA: TGTGCCAGCAGTTTAAAAGCAGGACCTGGAAACACCATATATTTT; CDR3 protein: CASSLKAGPGNTIYF
D gene: TRBD2; V gene: TRBV9; J gene: TRBJ2-5; clone size: NA; CDR3 DNA: TGTGCCAGCAGCGTAGCGGTAGCGGGGACCCAAGAGACCCAGTACTTC; CDR3 protein: CASSVAVAGTQETQYF
D gene: NA; V gene: TRBV18; J gene: TRBJ1-2; clone size: NA; CDR3 DNA: TGTGCCAGCTCACCAGCGGACAGTTTCTATGGCTACACCTTC; CDR3 protein: CASSPADSFYGYTF
D gene: NA; V gene: TRBV7-2; J gene: TRBJ2-7; clone size: NA; CDR3 DNA: TGTGCCAGCAGCTTCCCAACACTGGGGTACGAGCAGTACTTC; CDR3 protein: CASSFPTLGYEQYF
D gene: NA; V gene: TRBV5-1; J gene: TRBJ1-5; clone size: NA; CDR3 DNA: TGCGCCAGCAGCTTGGGAGTTCCGGCAGGTAATCAGCCCCAGCATTTT; CDR3 protein: CASSLGVPAGNQPQHF
D gene: TRBD1; V gene: TRBV20-1; J gene: TRBJ2-1; clone size: NA; CDR3 DNA: TGCAGTGCTAGAGATAGGGACAGGGGGGGTAATGAGCAGTTCTTC; CDR3 protein: CSARDRDRGGNEQFF
D gene: TRBD1; V gene: TRBV6-5; J gene: TRBJ1-4; clone size: NA; CDR3 DNA: TGTGCCAGCAGTTACACGTGGACAGGGGGTGAAAAACTGTTTTTT; CDR3 protein: CASSYTWTGGEKLFF
D gene: NA; V gene: TRBV4-3; J gene: TRBJ1-2; clone size: NA; CDR3 DNA: TGCGCCAGCAGCCAAGATGGTTGGCAGAACTATGGCTACACCTTC; CDR3 protein: CASSQDGWQNYGYTF
D gene: TRBD1; V gene: TRBV5-1; J gene: TRBJ1-3; clone size: once; CDR3 DNA: TGCGCCAGCAGCCGATTGCAGGGGGGCTCTGGAAACACCATATATTTT; CDR3 protein: CASSRLQGGSGNTIYF
D gene: TRBD2; V gene: TRBV5-1; J gene: TRBJ2-5; clone size: NA; CDR3 DNA: TGCGCCAGCAGCTTGGAACCGGGACTAGCGTACCAAGAGACCCAGTACTTC; CDR3 protein: CASSLEPGLAYQETQYF
D gene: NA; V gene: TRBV20-1; J gene: TRBJ2-3; clone size: few; CDR3 DNA: TGCAGTGCTAGAGATGTTTTAAGTTCAGCGGATACGCAGTATTTT; CDR3 protein: CSARDVLSSADTQYF
D gene: TRBD1; V gene: TRBV6-5; J gene: TRBJ1-6; clone size: many; CDR3 DNA: TGTGCCAGCAGTTACCGGGACAGTAATTCACCCCTCCACTTT; CDR3 protein: CASSYRDSNSPLHF
D gene: NA; V gene: TRBV20-1; J gene: TRBJ1-2; clone size: NA; CDR3 DNA: TGCAGTGCTCCCTTGGAGGGACAACCCTCCTCTAACTATGGCTACACCTTC; CDR3 protein: CSAPLEGQPSSNYGYTF
D gene: TRBD1; V gene: TRBV12-3/TRBV12-4; J gene: TRBJ2-6; clone size: few; CDR3 DNA: TGTGCCAGCAGTTCAAACCGGGACAGGAATATTGGCGTCCTGACTTTC; CDR3 protein: CASSSNRDRNIGVLTF
D gene: NA; V gene: TRBV28; J gene: TRBJ2-2; clone size: few; CDR3 DNA: TGTGCCAGCAGCTACGCGAACACCGGGGAGCTGTTTTTT; CDR3 protein: CASSYANTGELFF
D gene: NA; V gene: TRBV4-2; J gene: TRBJ2-1; clone size: NA; CDR3 DNA: TGTGCCAGCAGCCAAGATTCGGGGGAAGAGCAGTTCTTC; CDR3 protein: CASSQDSGEEQFF
D gene: TRBD2; V gene: TRBV2; J gene: TRBJ2-1; clone size: NA; CDR3 DNA: TGTGCCAGCCCTGGACTAGCGGGGGACAATGAGCAGTTCTTC; CDR3 protein: CASPGLAGDNEQFF
D gene: TRBD1; V gene: TRBV19; J gene: TRBJ2-7; clone size: NA; CDR3 DNA: TGTGCCAGTCGAGGGACAGCAGGCTACGAGCAGTACTTC; CDR3 protein: CASRGTAGYEQYF
D gene: NA; V gene: TRBV20-1; J gene: TRBJ1-5; clone size: few; CDR3 DNA: TGCAGTGCTAGAGATAGGAGGGGACCCGTGACCCAGCATTTT; CDR3 protein: CSARDRRGPVTQHF
D gene: TRBD2; V gene: TRBV7-9; J gene: TRBJ2-5; clone size: NA; CDR3 DNA: TGTGCCAGCAGGACTAGCGGGGGTGCTCTCCAAGAGACCCAGTACTTC; CDR3 protein: CASRTSGGALQETQYF
D gene: NA; V gene: TRBV6-1; J gene: TRBJ1-1; clone size: many; CDR3 DNA: TGTGCCAGCAGTCGGAGGGGAGACACTGAAGCTTTCTTT; CDR3 protein: CASSRRGDTEAFF
D gene: NA; V gene: TRBV12-3/TRBV12-4; J gene: TRBJ2-7; clone size: few; CDR3 DNA: TGTGCCAGCAGTTTACATCAAGAGAGGGACGAGCAGTACTTC; CDR3 protein: CASSLHQERDEQYF